The sample holds a few counts of the clone carrying this T cell receptor (beta chain). Its antigen is currently unknown. TCRdb reanalysed the 5' RACE reads using MiXCR and keeps one entry per CDR3 protein. Here the sample spans 500,000 to 700,000 distinct CDR3 sequences, 7% to 7.5% being singletons. This sample is part of a study of identical twins. Regarding the study as a whole: Memory repertoires lacked the insertion deficit that abundant cord blood beta clonotypes showed. The authors noted that invariant MAIT and iNKT cells could partly confound zero-insertion analyses.

V lost 3 bases, J lost 4 bases, and 13 bases lay in between. The CDR3 has 14 residues. Germline V CDR1 and CDR2: SGHRS, YFSETQ. These data were likewise used in another study, on yellow fever vaccine responses in identical twins. From that report: Twins' vaccine T cell response reportedly seemed partly convergent, partly personalized.

The receptor's source is a woman aged 18-29 years in good health. The sequenced sample consisted of PBMCs. The chain joins TRBV5-1 to TRBJ2-5; D assignment may be TRBD1 or TRBD2 (5 bases each). The DNA for the CDR3 is TGCGCCAGCAGCTACGGGACCCAGCGAGAGACCCAGTACTTC. It is translated as CASSYGTQRETQYF.